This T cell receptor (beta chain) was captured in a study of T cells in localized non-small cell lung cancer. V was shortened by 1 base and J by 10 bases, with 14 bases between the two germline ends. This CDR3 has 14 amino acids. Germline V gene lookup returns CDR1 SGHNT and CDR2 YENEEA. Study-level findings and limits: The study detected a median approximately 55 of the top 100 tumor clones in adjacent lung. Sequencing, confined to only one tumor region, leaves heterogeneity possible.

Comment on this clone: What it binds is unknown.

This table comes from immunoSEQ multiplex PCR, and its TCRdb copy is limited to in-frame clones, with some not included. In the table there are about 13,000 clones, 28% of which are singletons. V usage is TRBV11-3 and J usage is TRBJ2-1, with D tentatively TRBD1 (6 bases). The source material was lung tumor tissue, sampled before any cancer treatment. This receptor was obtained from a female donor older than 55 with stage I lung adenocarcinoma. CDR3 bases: TGTGCCAGCAGCTTAGGGTGGATGGGGACAGAGCAGTTCTTC. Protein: CASSLGWMGTEQFF.